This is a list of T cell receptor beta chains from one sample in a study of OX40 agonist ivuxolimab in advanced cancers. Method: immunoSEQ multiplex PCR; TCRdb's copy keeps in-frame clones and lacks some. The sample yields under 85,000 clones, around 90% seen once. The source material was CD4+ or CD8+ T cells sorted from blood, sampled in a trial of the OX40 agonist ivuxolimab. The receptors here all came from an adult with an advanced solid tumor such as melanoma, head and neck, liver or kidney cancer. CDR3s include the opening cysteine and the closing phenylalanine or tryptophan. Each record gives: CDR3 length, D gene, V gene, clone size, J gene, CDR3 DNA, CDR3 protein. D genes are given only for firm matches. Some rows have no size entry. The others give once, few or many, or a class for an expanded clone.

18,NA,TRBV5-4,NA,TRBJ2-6,TGTGCCAGCAGCTATAGATCGGTAGGGGTTTCTGGGGCCAACGTCCTGACTTTC,CASSYRSVGVSGANVLTF
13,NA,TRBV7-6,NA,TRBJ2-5,TGTGCCAGCAGACCCGGGGCGAGCGAGACCCAGTACTTC,CASRPGASETQYF
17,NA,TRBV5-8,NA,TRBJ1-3,TGTGCCAGCAGCGCATCCATCACGGGTTACTCTGGAAACACCATATATTTT,CASSASITGYSGNTIYF
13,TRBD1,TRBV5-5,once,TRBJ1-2,TGTGCCAGCAGCTTGACAGGGGAATATGGCTACACCTTC,CASSLTGEYGYTF
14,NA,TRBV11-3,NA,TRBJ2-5,TGTGCCAGCAGCCGTACAGGGACACAAGAGACCCAGTACTTC,CASSRTGTQETQYF
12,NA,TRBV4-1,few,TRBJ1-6,TGCGCCAGCAGCCAAGAATATTCACCCCTCCACTTT,CASSQEYSPLHF
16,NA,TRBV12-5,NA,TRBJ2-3,TGTGCTAGTGGTTTGGCCGGCGACAGGATAACAGATACGCAGTATTTT,CASGLAGDRITDTQYF
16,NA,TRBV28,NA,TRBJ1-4,TGTGCCAGCAGTACGGGTCTCAAAATTGGGTTTGGAAAACTGTTTTTT,CASSTGLKIGFGKLFF
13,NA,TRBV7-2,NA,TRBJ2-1,TGTGCCAGCAGCTTAAACAGGGACAATGAGCAGTTCTTC,CASSLNRDNEQFF
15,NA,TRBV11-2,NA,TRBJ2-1,TGTGCCAGCAGCCTAATTAGACTTAGAGCCAATGAGCAGTTCTTC,CASSLIRLRANEQFF
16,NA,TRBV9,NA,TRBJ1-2,TGTGCCAGCAGCCCCATGGGGGGGGCTTCTAACTATGGCTACACCTTC,CASSPMGGASNYGYTF
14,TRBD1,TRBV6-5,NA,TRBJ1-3,TGTGCCAGCAGTTCCGACGACAGGGCGAACACCATATATTTT,CASSSDDRANTIYF
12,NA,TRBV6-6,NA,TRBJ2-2,TGTGCCAGCAGTTACTATGCCGGGGAGCTGTTTTTT,CASSYYAGELFF
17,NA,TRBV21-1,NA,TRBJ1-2,TGTGCCAGCACCCTGGACGGGGCGTTCGGTCGGATAGGTGGCTACACCTTC,CASTLDGAFGRIGGYTF
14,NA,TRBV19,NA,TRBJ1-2,TGTGCCAGTAGTCCGCAGGGAGTTGGGTCTGGCTACACCTTC,CASSPQGVGSGYTF
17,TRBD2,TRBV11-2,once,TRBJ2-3,TGTGCCAGCAGCTTAGAGATGCTAGCGGGGAGAACAGATACGCAGTATTTT,CASSLEMLAGRTDTQYF
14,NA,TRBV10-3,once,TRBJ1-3,TGTGCCATCAGTGGTGTGACAGCTGGAAACACCATATATTTT,CAISGVTAGNTIYF
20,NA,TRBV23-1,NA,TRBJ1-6,TGCGCCAGCAGTCAAGTGACCGTCCCTATGAGCCCGGGCTATAATTCACCCCTCCACTTT,CASSQVTVPMSPGYNSPLHF
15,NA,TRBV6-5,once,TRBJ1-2,TGTGCCAGCAGTTACTCCGGACACCAGGGGTATGGCTACACCTTC,CASSYSGHQGYGYTF
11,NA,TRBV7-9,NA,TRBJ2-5,TGTGCCAGCAGCTCCGAAGAGACCCAGTACTTC,CASSSEETQYF
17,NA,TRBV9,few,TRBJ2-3,TGTGCCAGCAGCGTAGTAGGTCAACTCAGGGGCACAGATACGCAGTATTTT,CASSVVGQLRGTDTQYF
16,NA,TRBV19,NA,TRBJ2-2,TGTGCCAGTACCCTGGGAAGGGGGGCGAACACCGGGGAGCTGTTTTTT,CASTLGRGANTGELFF
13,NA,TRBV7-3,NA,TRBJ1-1,TGTGCCAGCAGCTTACAGGAGAACACTGAAGCTTTCTTT,CASSLQENTEAFF
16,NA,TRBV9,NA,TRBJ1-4,TGTGCCAGCAGCGTCGGAATCGAGGCAACTAATGAAAAACTGTTTTTT,CASSVGIEATNEKLFF
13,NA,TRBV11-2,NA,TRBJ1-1,TGTGCCAGCAGCCATAACATGAACACTGAAGCTTTCTTT,CASSHNMNTEAFF
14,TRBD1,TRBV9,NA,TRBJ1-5,TGTGCCAGCAGCGGACAGGGACGCAATCAGCCCCAGCATTTT,CASSGQGRNQPQHF
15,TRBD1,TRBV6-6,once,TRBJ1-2,TGTGCCAGCAGTTATGACAGGGAATACGGCTATGGCTACACCTTC,CASSYDREYGYGYTF
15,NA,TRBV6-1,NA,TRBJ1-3,TGTGCCAGCAGTGATGACGCCACCGAAGGAAACACCATATATTTT,CASSDDATEGNTIYF
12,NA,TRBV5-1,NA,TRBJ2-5,TGCGCCAGCAGTCGGGGCCAAGAGACCCAGTACTTC,CASSRGQETQYF
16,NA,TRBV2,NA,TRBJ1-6,TGTGCCAGCGGGAGCAGACAGCCACAGAATAATTCACCCCTCCACTTT,CASGSRQPQNNSPLHF
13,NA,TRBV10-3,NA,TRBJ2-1,TGTGCCATCAGTCACGCGACAAACAATGAGCAGTTCTTC,CAISHATNNEQFF
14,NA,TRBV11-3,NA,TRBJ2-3,TGTGCCAGCAGCTTAACAGGGAGCACAGATACGCAGTATTTT,CASSLTGSTDTQYF
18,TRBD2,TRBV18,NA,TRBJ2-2,TGTGCCAGCTCACCGAGGAGACTAGCGGGGTTGAACACCGGGGAGCTGTTTTTT,CASSPRRLAGLNTGELFF
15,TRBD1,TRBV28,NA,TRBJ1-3,TGTGCCAGCAGTGGGACAGGGGGTCCTGGAAACACCATATATTTT,CASSGTGGPGNTIYF
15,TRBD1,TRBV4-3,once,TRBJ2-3,TGCGCCAGCAGCCAATCTGGACAGGGTCCAGATACGCAGTATTTT,CASSQSGQGPDTQYF
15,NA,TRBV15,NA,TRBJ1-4,TGTGCCACAAGGCCCAGAGATTCAACTAATGAAAAACTGTTTTTT,CATRPRDSTNEKLFF
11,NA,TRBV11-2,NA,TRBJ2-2,TGTGCCAGCAGCAGGGGCGGGGAGCTGTTTTTT,CASSRGGELFF
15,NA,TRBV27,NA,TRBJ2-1,TGTGCCAGCAGTTCTCAGGGGCACTCCTACAATGAGCAGTTCTTC,CASSSQGHSYNEQFF
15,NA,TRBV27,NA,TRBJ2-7,TGTGCCAGCAGTTTAGGTGGTTGGGGGGGGCACGAGCAGTACTTC,CASSLGGWGGHEQYF
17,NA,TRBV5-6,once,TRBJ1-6,TGTGCCAGCAGTTCTCCAGGGTACTCCTCCTATAATTCACCCCTCCACTTT,CASSSPGYSSYNSPLHF